The text below deals with one T cell receptor (beta chain). The source of the sample is a study of blood T cells in healthy people across ages. Through a sample-barcoded 5' primer and a J-beta primer mix, a second PCR was run for roughly 6 to 12 cycles. From the 5' RACE reads, TCRdb called clonotypes with MiXCR, one entry per CDR3 protein. This table has hundreds of thousands of distinct CDR3 sequences, more than 45% appearing once. Sequenced input: blood. The receptor was derived from a man aged 30 to 39 in good health.

CDR3 amino acids: CSARSGGDRPQHF. As DNA, the CDR3 is TGCAGTGCTAGGTCAGGGGGCGACCGTCCCCAGCATTTT. The J gene is TRBJ1-5, the V gene TRBV20-1, with 8 bases lining up with TRBD1. Per the germline V gene, CDR1 is DFQATT and CDR2 is SNEGSKA (reference sequence). This CDR3 has 13 residues. Trimming cost V 3 bases and J 10 bases; bases outside gene matches: 8.